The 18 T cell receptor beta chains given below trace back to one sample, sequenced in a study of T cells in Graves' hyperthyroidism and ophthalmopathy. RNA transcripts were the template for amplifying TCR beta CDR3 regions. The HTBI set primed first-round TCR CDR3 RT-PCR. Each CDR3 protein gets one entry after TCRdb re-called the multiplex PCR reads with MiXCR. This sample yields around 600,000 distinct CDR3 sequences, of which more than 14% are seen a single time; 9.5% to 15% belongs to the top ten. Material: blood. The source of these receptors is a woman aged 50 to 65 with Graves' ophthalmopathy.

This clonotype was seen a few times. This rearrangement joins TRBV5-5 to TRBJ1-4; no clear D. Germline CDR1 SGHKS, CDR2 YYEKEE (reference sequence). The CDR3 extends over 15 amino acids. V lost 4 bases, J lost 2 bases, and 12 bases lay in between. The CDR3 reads CASSLQYSTNEKLFF. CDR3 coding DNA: TGTGCCAGCAGCCTCCAGTATAGTACTAATGAAAAACTGTTTTTT.

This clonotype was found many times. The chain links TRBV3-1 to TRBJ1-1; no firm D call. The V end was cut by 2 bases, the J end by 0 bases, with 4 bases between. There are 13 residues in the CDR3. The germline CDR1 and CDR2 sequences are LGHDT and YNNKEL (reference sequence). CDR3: CASSQFLNTEAFF. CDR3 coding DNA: TGTGCCAGCAGCCAATTTTTGAACACTGAAGCTTTCTTT.

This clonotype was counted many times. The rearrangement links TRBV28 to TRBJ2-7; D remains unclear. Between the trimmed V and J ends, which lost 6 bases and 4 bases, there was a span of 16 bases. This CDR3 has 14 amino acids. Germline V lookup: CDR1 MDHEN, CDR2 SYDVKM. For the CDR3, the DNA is TGTGCCAGCAGCCATTACCAGACCGAATACGAGCAGTACTTC. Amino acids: CASSHYQTEYEQYF. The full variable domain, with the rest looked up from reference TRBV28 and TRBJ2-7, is DVKVTQSSRYLVKRTGEKVFLECVQDMDHENMFWYRQDPGLGLRLIYFSYDVKMKEKGDIPEGYSVSREKKERFSLILESASTNQTSMYLCASSHYQTEYEQYFGPGTRLTVT.

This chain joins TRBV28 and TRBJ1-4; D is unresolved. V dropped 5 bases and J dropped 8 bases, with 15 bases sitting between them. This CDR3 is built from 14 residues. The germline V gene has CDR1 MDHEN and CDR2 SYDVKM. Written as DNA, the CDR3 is TGTGCCAGCAGTCCACTATTCCGACCCGAAAAACTGTTTTTT. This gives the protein CASSPLFRPEKLFF.

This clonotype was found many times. CDR3 protein: CASTGRGKNTGELFF. The CDR3 DNA reads TGTGCCAGCACGGGACGCGGGAAGAACACCGGGGAGCTGTTTTTT. The chain joins TRBV28 to TRBJ2-2, with D perhaps TRBD2 (6 bases). V shed 7 bases and J shed 1 base, with 13 bases lying between them. The CDR3 totals 15 residues. Germline CDR1 MDHEN, CDR2 SYDVKM. Complete variable domain (other parts from reference TRBV28 and TRBJ2-2): DVKVTQSSRYLVKRTGEKVFLECVQDMDHENMFWYRQDPGLGLRLIYFSYDVKMKEKGDIPEGYSVSREKKERFSLILESASTNQTSMYLCASTGRGKNTGELFFGEGSRLTVL.

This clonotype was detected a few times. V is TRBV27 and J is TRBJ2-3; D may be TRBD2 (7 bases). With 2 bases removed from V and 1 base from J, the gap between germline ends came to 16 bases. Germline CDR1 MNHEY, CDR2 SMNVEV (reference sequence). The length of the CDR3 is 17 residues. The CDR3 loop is CASSLPWEGEGTDTQYF. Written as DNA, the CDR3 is TGTGCCAGCAGTTTACCCTGGGAGGGGGAGGGCACAGATACGCAGTATTTT.

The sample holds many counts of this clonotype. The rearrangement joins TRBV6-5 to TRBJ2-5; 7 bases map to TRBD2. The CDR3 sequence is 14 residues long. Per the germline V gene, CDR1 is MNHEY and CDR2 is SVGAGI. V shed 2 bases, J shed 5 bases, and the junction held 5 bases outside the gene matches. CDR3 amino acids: CASSYGGRVETQYF. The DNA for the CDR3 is TGTGCCAGCAGTTACGGCGGGAGAGTCGAGACCCAGTACTTC.

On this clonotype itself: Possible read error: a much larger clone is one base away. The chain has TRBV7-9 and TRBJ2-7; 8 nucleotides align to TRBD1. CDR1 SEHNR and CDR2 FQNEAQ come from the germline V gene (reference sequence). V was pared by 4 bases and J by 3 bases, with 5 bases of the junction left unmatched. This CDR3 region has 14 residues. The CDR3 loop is CASSSRTGFYEQYF. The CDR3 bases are TGTGCCAGCAGCTCCAGGACAGGGTTCTACGAGCAGTACTTC.

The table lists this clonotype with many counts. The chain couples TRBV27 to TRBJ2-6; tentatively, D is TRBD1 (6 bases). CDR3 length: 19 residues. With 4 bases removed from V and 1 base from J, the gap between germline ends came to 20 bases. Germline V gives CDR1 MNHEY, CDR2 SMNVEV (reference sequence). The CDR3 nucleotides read TGTGCCAGCAGTTCCCCCTCCAGGGGCTCCCAGTCTGGGGCCAACGTCCTGACTTTC. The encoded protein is CASSSPSRGSQSGANVLTF.

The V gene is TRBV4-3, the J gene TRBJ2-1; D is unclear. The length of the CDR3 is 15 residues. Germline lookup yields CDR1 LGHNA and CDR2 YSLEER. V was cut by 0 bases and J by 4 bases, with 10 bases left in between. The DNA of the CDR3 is TGCGCCAGCAGCCAAGATCTTACTCAGTACAATGAGCAGTTCTTC. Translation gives CASSQDLTQYNEQFF.

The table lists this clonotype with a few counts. The CDR3 is CASSFRLAGDKNIQYF. In DNA form, the CDR3 reads TGTGCCAGCAGTTTTCGACTAGCGGGAGACAAAAACATTCAGTACTTC. This chain connects TRBV6-4 to TRBJ2-4; 12 bases are shared with TRBD2. Germline V gives CDR1 MRHNA, CDR2 SNTAGT. The junction had 5 bases not matched to a gene; V was cut back by 5 bases and J by 3 bases. This CDR3 comprises 16 residues.

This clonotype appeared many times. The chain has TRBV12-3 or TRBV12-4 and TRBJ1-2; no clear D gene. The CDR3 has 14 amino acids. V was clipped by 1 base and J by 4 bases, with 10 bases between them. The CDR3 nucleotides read TGTGCCAGCAGTTTAGGTCCCGGACGCTATGGCTACACCTTC. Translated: CASSLGPGRYGYTF.

CDR3 sequence reads: CASSESIGHRDRGRAFF. CDR3 bases: TGTGCCAGCAGTGAATCGATCGGCCACCGAGACAGGGGGCGAGCTTTCTTT. J is TRBJ1-1 and V is TRBV25-1; 10 bases match TRBD1. V was pared by 1 base and J by 10 bases, with 15 bases of the junction left unmatched. The CDR3 contains 17 residues. The germline V gene has CDR1 MGHDK and CDR2 SYGVNS.

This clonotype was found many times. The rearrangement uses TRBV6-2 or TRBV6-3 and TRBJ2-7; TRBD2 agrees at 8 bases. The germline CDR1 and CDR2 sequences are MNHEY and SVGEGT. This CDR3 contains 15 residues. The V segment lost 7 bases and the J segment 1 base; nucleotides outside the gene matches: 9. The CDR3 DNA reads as TGTGCCAGCACCTACCCTAGCGGGTTATCCTACGAGCAGTACTTC. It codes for CASTYPSGLSYEQYF.

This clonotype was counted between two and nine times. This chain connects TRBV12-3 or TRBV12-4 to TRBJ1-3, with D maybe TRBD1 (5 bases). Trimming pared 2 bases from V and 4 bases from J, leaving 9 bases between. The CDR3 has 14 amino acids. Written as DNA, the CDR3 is TGTGCCAGCAGTTTAAGGGCAGGGGGAAACACCATATATTTT. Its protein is CASSLRAGGNTIYF.

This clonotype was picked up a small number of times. CDR3 protein: CAWSVRGGFNQPQHF. The CDR3 coding sequence is TGTGCCTGGAGTGTACGAGGGGGGTTCAATCAGCCCCAGCATTTT. The V call is TRBV30, the J call TRBJ1-5, with D maybe TRBD1 (6 bases). V lost 0 bases, J lost 3 bases, and 12 bases lay in between. This CDR3 is built from 15 residues. CDR1 and CDR2 from the germline V gene are GTSNPN and SVGIG (reference sequence).

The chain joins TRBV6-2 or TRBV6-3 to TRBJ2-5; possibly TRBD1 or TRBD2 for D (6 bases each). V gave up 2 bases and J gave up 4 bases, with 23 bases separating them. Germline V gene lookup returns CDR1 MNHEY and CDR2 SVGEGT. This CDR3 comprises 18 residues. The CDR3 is CASSYPGGRADFGETQYF. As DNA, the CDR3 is TGTGCCAGCAGTTACCCCGGGGGCAGGGCGGATTTTGGAGAGACCCAGTACTTC.

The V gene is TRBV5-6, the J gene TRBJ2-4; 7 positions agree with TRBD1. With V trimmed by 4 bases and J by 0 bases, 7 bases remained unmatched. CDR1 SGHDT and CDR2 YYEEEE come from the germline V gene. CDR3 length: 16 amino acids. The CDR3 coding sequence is TGTGCCAGCAGCATTGACAGGGTTCTAGCCAAAAACATTCAGTACTTC. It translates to CASSIDRVLAKNIQYF.